The 17 T cell receptor beta chains given below trace back to one sample, sequenced in a study of blood T cells in healthy people across ages. Through a sample-barcoded 5' primer and a J-beta primer mix, a second PCR was run for roughly 6 to 12 cycles. TCRdb reprocessed the 5' RACE reads with MiXCR, giving one entry per CDR3 protein. The table has about 830,000 distinct CDR3 sequences, approximately 67% seen once. The sequenced sample consisted of blood. The receptors shown here come from a man under 40 in good health.

This sequence joins TRBV27 and TRBJ2-7; D might be TRBD1 (5 bases). This CDR3 spans 13 amino acids. V was cut by 0 bases and J by 5 bases, with 8 bases left in between. The V gene's germline CDR1 is MNHEY and CDR2 SMNVEV (reference sequence). In nucleotides, the CDR3 is TGTGCCAGCAGTTTATCCAGGGTCCACGAGCAGTACTTC. Its translation is CASSLSRVHEQYF.

The rearrangement uses TRBV4-3 and TRBJ1-4; a weak D match, TRBD1 (5 bases). CDR3 length: 15 residues. Germline loops: CDR1 LGHNA, CDR2 YSLEER. Between the trimmed V and J ends, which lost 2 bases and 3 bases, there was a span of 10 bases. The CDR3 bases are TGCGCCAGCAGCCAACCAGGGAGTGCTAATGAAAAACTGTTTTTT. It codes for CASSQPGSANEKLFF.

In its sample, this clonotype was seen many times. This rearrangement joins TRBV3-1 to TRBJ2-4; D remains unclear. The germline gives CDR1 LGHDT, CDR2 YNNKEL (reference sequence). Trimming left V 1 base short and J 9 bases short, with 10 bases between. The CDR3 contains 13 residues. The CDR3 loop reads CASSQASVSIQYF. Here the CDR3 DNA reads TGTGCCAGCAGCCAAGCCTCGGTTAGCATTCAGTACTTC.

V and J are TRBV12-3 or TRBV12-4 and TRBJ1-5, with a tentative D call TRBD1 (5 bases). The length of the CDR3 is 15 residues. The V end was cut by 1 base, the J end by 6 bases, with 13 bases between. The CDR3 reads CASSLGQGIGQPQHF. CDR3 coding DNA: TGTGCCAGCAGTTTAGGTCAGGGAATAGGTCAGCCCCAGCATTTT.

This clonotype turned up a few times. This chain links TRBV6-5 with TRBJ2-5; possible D gene TRBD1, 6 bases. Deletions cut 0 bases from V and 4 bases from J, with 12 bases between. Germline V gene sequence: CDR1 MNHEY, CDR2 SVGAGI. There are 15 residues in the CDR3. DNA for the CDR3: TGTGCCAGCAGTTACTCTGTGGGGGCCACAGAGACCCAGTACTTC. It is translated as CASSYSVGATETQYF.

The V and J genes are TRBV20-1 and TRBJ1-5, with D perhaps matching TRBD1 (5 bases). The germline V gene encodes CDR1 DFQATT and CDR2 SNEGSKA (reference sequence). The V end lost 3 bases, the J end lost 0 bases, and 15 bases lay between the germline ends. The CDR3 covers 16 residues. CDR3 coding DNA: TGCAGTGCTAGCCCTTTCGGGACGGATAGCAATCAGCCCCAGCATTTT. Its translation is CSASPFGTDSNQPQHF.

This clonotype was detected only a few times. The chain carries TRBV5-1 and TRBJ2-1; 12 bases fit TRBD2. Germline loops: CDR1 SGHRS, CDR2 YFSETQ. The CDR3 runs to 16 residues. V trimming: 0 bases; J trimming: 5 bases; junction bases outside the gene matches: 3. In DNA form, the CDR3 reads TGCGCCAGCAGCTTGGATCGGACTAGCGGGGACAATGAGCAGTTCTTC. Translated: CASSLDRTSGDNEQFF.

This clonotype turned up a few times. This chain joins TRBV7-2 and TRBJ2-3; 13 bases agree with TRBD2. Germline V lookup: CDR1 SGHTA, CDR2 FQGNSA. CDR3 length: 20 amino acids. V trimming: 3 bases; J trimming: 3 bases; junction bases outside the gene matches: 15. CDR3 protein: CASSFPARGLAGTPTDTQYF. The CDR3 DNA reads TGTGCCAGCAGCTTCCCGGCCCGGGGACTAGCGGGGACTCCGACAGATACGCAGTATTTT.

The sample holds a few counts of this clonotype. This chain links TRBV10-3 with TRBJ2-7, with 7 nucleotides matching TRBD1. Germline CDR1 reads ENHRY; CDR2 reads SYGVKD. CDR3 length: 13 residues. J gave up 4 bases and V 7 bases, and 7 bases lay outside the gene matches. This CDR3 is CAINRQGGYEQYF. CDR3 sequence (DNA): TGTGCCATCAACAGACAGGGCGGGTACGAGCAGTACTTC.

V gene TRBV9 combines with J gene TRBJ2-1; TRBD2 aligns across 7 bases. This CDR3 has 15 residues. Germline CDR1 and CDR2: SGDLS and YYNGEE. Losses at the gene ends were 0 bases for V and 13 bases for J; bases not matched to a gene: 13. The CDR3 DNA reads TGTGCCAGCAGCGTAGGGTCCACGGGCCGGGAGGCCCAGTTCTTC. This codes for CASSVGSTGREAQFF.

This rearrangement joins TRBV29-1 to TRBJ1-5; 9 bases fit TRBD1. The CDR3 has 13 residues. Germline V gives CDR1 SQVTM, CDR2 ANQGSEA. The junction had 7 bases not matched to a gene; V was cut back by 8 bases and J by 5 bases. This chain's CDR3 is CSTGQGRDQPQHF. The CDR3, as DNA: TGCAGCACAGGACAGGGGAGGGATCAGCCCCAGCATTTT.

The genes are TRBV20-1 and TRBJ2-1; no reliable D call. Germline V gene sequence: CDR1 DFQATT, CDR2 SNEGSKA (reference sequence). CDR3 size: 12 residues. Deletions cut 5 bases from V and 7 bases from J, with 12 bases between. CDR3 in amino acids: CSAGSFWNEQFF. CDR3 DNA sequence: TGCAGTGCTGGAAGTTTCTGGAATGAGCAGTTCTTC.

This clonotype was counted between two and nine times. The chain uses TRBV5-6 and TRBJ2-7; 9 nucleotides align to TRBD1. CDR1 and CDR2 from the germline V gene are SGHDT and YYEEEE. The CDR3 loop spans 16 amino acids. Trimming took 4 bases from V and 3 from J; bases not matched to a gene: 11. This CDR3 reads CASSMKSPGQGYEQYF. The DNA of the CDR3 is TGTGCCAGCAGCATGAAATCCCCGGGACAGGGCTACGAGCAGTACTTC.

This clonotype was detected only once. CDR3 residues: CASSLNLAGGNEQFF. The DNA for the CDR3 is TGTGCCAGCAGTCTTAACCTAGCGGGGGGCAATGAGCAGTTCTTC. V gene TRBV7-2 combines with J gene TRBJ2-1; 11 positions match TRBD2. From germline, CDR1 is SGHTA and CDR2 FQGNSA. Trimming took 6 bases from V and 6 from J; bases not matched to a gene: 7. This CDR3 comprises 15 residues.

The chain recombines TRBV4-3 with TRBJ2-5; 7 bases are shared with TRBD2. The J call may be wrong; the DNA end is better matched by TRBJ2-7. The V gene's germline CDR1 is LGHNA and CDR2 YSLEER. The CDR3 has 15 amino acids. This CDR3 is CASSQGASGLNEQYF. As DNA, the CDR3 is TGCGCCAGCAGCCAAGGTGCTAGCGGACTCAACGAGCAGTACTTC.

The chain recombines TRBV7-9 with TRBJ2-7, with 7 positions matching TRBD1. Germline V CDR1 and CDR2: SEHNR, FQNEAQ (reference sequence). This CDR3 contains 15 residues. V lost 3 bases to trimming and J lost 0 bases; unmatched junction nucleotides: 5. The CDR3 DNA follows: TGTGCCAGCAGCTTCACAGGGGCTAGCTCCTACGAGCAGTACTTC. Translation: CASSFTGASSYEQYF.

This chain links TRBV7-2 with TRBJ2-7; 10 bases align to TRBD2. Trimming cost V 2 bases and J 3 bases; bases outside gene matches: 10. The CDR3 runs 17 residues. Germline V gene data show CDR1 as SGHTA and CDR2 as FQGNSA. The CDR3 region has the DNA TGTGCCAGCAGCTTATTAAGTCTAGCGGGGGTCAACTACGAGCAGTACTTC. Protein: CASSLLSLAGVNYEQYF.